A single sample gave rise to the 27 T cell receptor beta chains below, sequenced in a study of cytomegalovirus exposure and HLA in healthy donors. PCR was performed using 60 Vbeta and 13 Jbeta primers. Profiled with immunoSEQ multiplex PCR; TCRdb holds only in-frame clones, not every one. The repertoire holds around 180,000 clones, about four fifths seen once, with approximately 0.26% in the top ten. The specimen was PBMCs. The source of these receptors is a boy younger than 18 in good health and CMV-seronegative.

The chain links TRBV2 to TRBJ1-5; 7 bases are shared with TRBD1. The CDR3 is 13 residues long. The junction had 4 bases not matched to a gene; V was cut back by 7 bases and J by 4 bases. Germline V gene data show CDR1 as SNHLY and CDR2 as FYNNEI. This CDR3 is CASTGTENQPQHF. The CDR3 DNA reads TGTGCCAGCACCGGGACAGAGAATCAGCCCCAGCATTTT.

This chain connects TRBV7-9 to TRBJ1-4; D uncertain. The CDR3 is made up of 14 amino acids. Germline lookup yields CDR1 SEHNR and CDR2 FQNEAQ (reference sequence). V lost 1 base and J lost 6, with 9 bases in between. The CDR3 bases are TGTGCCAGCAGCTTAGTTCCTCCCGATGAAAAACTGTTTTTT. This encodes CASSLVPPDEKLFF.

This clone has a handful of counts. The chain employs TRBV27 and TRBJ2-2; D gene uncertain. This CDR3 comprises 14 residues. Germline CDR1 MNHEY, CDR2 SMNVEV (reference sequence). The V and J ends lost 5 bases and 3 bases respectively, with 10 bases between them. The CDR3 bases are TGTGCCAGCAGTCGGTTTCAAGACACCGGGGAGCTGTTTTTT. It specifies CASSRFQDTGELFF.

The CDR3 region has the DNA TGCGCCAGCAGCCAACTAGACAGGGAGGAATTGTACGAGCAGTACTTC. Translation: CASSQLDREELYEQYF. This chain uses TRBV4-1 with TRBJ2-5; D perhaps matches TRBD1 (7 bases). The J call is doubtful: the DNA matches TRBJ2-7 better. There are 16 residues in the CDR3. CDR1 MGHRA and CDR2 YSYEKL come from the germline V gene.

The chain joins TRBV6-6 to TRBJ2-7, with 8 bases lining up with TRBD2. Trimming at V came to 4 bases and at J to 0 bases, leaving 8 bases not matched to a gene. Germline-derived CDR1 and CDR2 are MNHNY and SVGAGI (reference sequence). The CDR3 covers 16 residues. This CDR3 is CASSFQLAENSYEQYF. CDR3 in DNA: TGTGCCAGCAGTTTCCAACTAGCGGAGAACTCCTACGAGCAGTACTTC.

This chain uses TRBV27 with TRBJ2-7; TRBD2 is a possible D gene (5 bases). V lost 5 bases and J lost 1, with 9 bases in between. The CDR3 totals 13 residues. Looked up from germline, CDR1 is MNHEY and CDR2 is SMNVEV (reference sequence). The CDR3 loop is CASSDRGSYEQYF. CDR3 DNA: TGTGCCAGCAGTGACCGGGGTTCCTACGAGCAGTACTTC.

The genes are TRBV6-1 and TRBJ1-1; D unresolved. V shed 3 bases and J shed 1 base, with 6 bases lying between them. CDR3 length equals 13 residues. Germline-derived CDR1 and CDR2 are MNHNS and SASEGT. CDR3 DNA sequence: TGTGCCAGCAGTGATACAGAGAACACTGAAGCTTTCTTT. Translation: CASSDTENTEAFF.

The gene calls are TRBV18 and TRBJ2-1; 14 bases fit TRBD2. Trimming took 3 bases from V and 3 from J; bases not matched to a gene: 10. The CDR3 is 19 amino acids. The germline CDR1 and CDR2 sequences are KGHSH and LQKENI. The CDR3 DNA is TGTGCCAGCTCACCCCCCGGTGGACTAGCGGGGGGATTCTACAATGAGCAGTTCTTC. As protein: CASSPPGGLAGGFYNEQFF.

The chain employs TRBV7-9 and TRBJ2-7; a weak D match, TRBD2 (5 bases). Per the germline V gene, CDR1 is SEHNR and CDR2 is FQNEAQ (reference sequence). V dropped 2 bases and J dropped 2 bases, with 13 bases sitting between them. CDR3 length: 15 residues. The CDR3 DNA is TGTGCCAGCAGCTTACAGACTCGGGGAGCCTACGAGCAGTACTTC. Translated, it gives CASSLQTRGAYEQYF.

The chain joins TRBV7-8 to TRBJ2-3; TRBD2 agrees at 15 bases. Germline trimming cut 4 bases from V and 6 bases from J; bases unmatched to any gene: 5. The CDR3 runs 16 residues. In germline, CDR1 is SGHVS, CDR2 FQNEAQ. The CDR3 bases are TGTGCCAGCAGCTCCTACGGGACTAGCGGGGGGGATACGCAGTATTTT. Amino acid sequence: CASSSYGTSGGDTQYF.

DNA for the CDR3: TGTGCCAGCAGCGTATCGGGGGGGCGGAGCTATGGCTACACCTTC. Translated: CASSVSGGRSYGYTF. The chain links TRBV9 to TRBJ1-2; maybe TRBD1 (6 bases). The CDR3 totals 15 residues. The ends were cut back, 1 base at V and 4 bases at J, with 14 bases in the middle. Germline V gene sequence: CDR1 SGDLS, CDR2 YYNGEE.

The chain joins TRBV27 to TRBJ1-6, with TRBD1 matching 8 bases. This CDR3 is built from 16 residues. From germline, CDR1 is MNHEY and CDR2 SMNVEV (reference sequence). Unmatched junction bases numbered 10, after V lost 3 bases and J lost 9 bases. CDR3 protein: CASSFIPPTGGSPLHF. Here the CDR3 DNA reads TGTGCCAGCAGTTTCATCCCTCCAACAGGGGGTTCACCCCTCCACTTT.

This clone was observed once. V gene TRBV9 combines with J gene TRBJ2-1; 8 nucleotides agree with TRBD2. Germline V gene sequence: CDR1 SGDLS, CDR2 YYNGEE. The junction had 9 bases not matched to a gene; V was cut back by 4 bases and J by 3 bases. The CDR3 sequence is 16 residues long. The CDR3 protein is CASSPPGGGFYNEQFF. In nucleotides, the CDR3 is TGTGCCAGCAGCCCCCCCGGCGGGGGGTTCTACAATGAGCAGTTCTTC.

The V gene is TRBV6-5, the J gene TRBJ1-1, with no clear D. The germline gives CDR1 MNHEY, CDR2 SVGAGI. The CDR3 covers 12 residues. The germline V and J ends were trimmed by 0 bases and 9 bases, with 8 bases remaining between them. CDR3: CASSYSSSQAFF. In DNA, the CDR3 is TGTGCCAGCAGTTACTCTTCCTCTCAAGCTTTCTTT.

The V call is TRBV19, the J call TRBJ2-1, with 9 bases identical to TRBD2. V lost 5 bases, J lost 2 bases, and 7 bases stayed unmatched. This CDR3 region has 16 residues. Germline V gene sequence: CDR1 LNHDA, CDR2 SQIVND (reference sequence). This CDR3 is CASSPRLAGTYNEQFF. In DNA, the CDR3 is TGTGCCAGTAGTCCCAGGCTAGCGGGAACCTACAATGAGCAGTTCTTC.

This chain joins TRBV9 and TRBJ2-1; D is undetermined. The length of the CDR3 is 16 residues. V lost 0 bases and J lost 1, with 11 bases in between. Germline V lookup: CDR1 SGDLS, CDR2 YYNGEE. Written as DNA, the CDR3 is TGTGCCAGCAGCGTAGGGCAGCAACTATCCTACAATGAGCAGTTCTTC. Protein: CASSVGQQLSYNEQFF.

This chain joins TRBV4-1 and TRBJ1-2; no reliable D call. V lost 0 bases and J 6 bases, leaving 14 bases between the germline ends. There are 15 residues in the CDR3. CDR1 is MGHRA, CDR2 YSYEKL, per germline. The chain's CDR3 is CASSQDITRNHGYTF. The CDR3 DNA is TGCGCCAGCAGCCAAGATATAACGCGGAACCATGGCTACACCTTC.

The chain recombines TRBV2 with TRBJ2-5, with 7 positions matching TRBD1. Trimming removed 6 bases from V and 1 base from J; junction bases left unmatched: 5. The germline V gene encodes CDR1 SNHLY and CDR2 FYNNEI. The CDR3 contains 14 residues. CDR3 nucleotides: TGTGCCAGCAGGCCCGGACAGGCCCAAGAGACCCAGTACTTC. The encoded protein is CASRPGQAQETQYF. The entire variable domain, with the rest obtained from reference TRBV2 and TRBJ2-5, is as follows: EPEVTQTPSHQVTQMGQEVILRCVPISNHLYFYWYRQILGQKVEFLVSFYNNEISEKSEIFDDQFSVERPDGSNFTLKIRSTKLEDSAMYFCASRPGQAQETQYFGPGTRLLVL.

V and J are TRBV10-2 and TRBJ2-3; 9 nucleotides align to TRBD2. V shed 8 bases, J shed 1 base, and the junction held 4 bases outside the gene matches. Germline values: CDR1 WSHSY, CDR2 SAAADI. The CDR3 covers 14 residues. For the CDR3, the DNA is TGCGCCAGCGGAATAGCGGGGGGCACAGATACGCAGTATTTT. Translation gives CASGIAGGTDTQYF.

The chain carries TRBV18 and TRBJ2-3, with D maybe TRBD2 (5 bases). This CDR3 is built from 14 residues. Germline CDR1 is KGHSH and CDR2 is LQKENI. V was shortened by 2 bases and J by 0 bases, with 6 bases between the two germline ends. The CDR3 reads CASSPGLSTDTQYF. Here the CDR3 DNA reads TGTGCCAGCTCACCAGGACTCAGCACAGATACGCAGTATTTT. Variable domain in full (rest from reference TRBV18 and TRBJ2-3): NAGVMQNPRHLVRRRGQEARLRCSPMKGHSHVYWYRQLPEEGLKFMVYLQKENIIDESGMPKERFSAEFPKEGPSILRIQQVVRGDSAAYFCASSPGLSTDTQYFGPGTRLTVL.

The chain is built from TRBV7-9 and TRBJ2-1; TRBD1 is a possible D gene (6 bases). Trimming stripped 8 bases from V and 0 bases from J, with 8 bases between. The CDR3 is 13 residues long. Germline CDR1 is SEHNR and CDR2 is FQNEAQ (reference sequence). As DNA, the CDR3 is TGTGCCAGCGGACAGAGCTCCTACAATGAGCAGTTCTTC. It is translated as CASGQSSYNEQFF.

Note on this clone: Other DNA sequences within the sample encode an identical CDR3. The V and J genes are TRBV5-1 and TRBJ2-1; TRBD2 agrees at 8 bases. V dropped 0 bases and J dropped 1; count of bases not matched to a gene: 0. Germline-derived CDR1 and CDR2 are SGHRS and YFSETQ. The CDR3 extends over 15 amino acids. The CDR3 region is CASSLGLASYNEQFF. CDR3 nucleotides: TGCGCCAGCAGCTTGGGACTAGCGTCCTACAATGAGCAGTTCTTC.

The gene calls are TRBV30 and TRBJ2-2; 7 bases are shared with TRBD1. CDR1 is GTSNPN, CDR2 SVGIG, per germline (reference sequence). J lost 0 bases, V lost 3 bases, and 4 bases had no gene match. The CDR3 has 15 amino acids. The CDR3 region has the DNA TGTGCCTGGAGCAGCGACAGGGCGAACACCGGGGAGCTGTTTTTT. Translation: CAWSSDRANTGELFF.

This chain connects TRBV13 to TRBJ2-3; D is ambiguous. The CDR3 has 18 residues. Trimming took off 5 bases at V and 0 bases at J, with 21 bases between the two ends. In germline, CDR1 is PRHDT, CDR2 FYEKMQ (reference sequence). The CDR3 sequence is CASSGNSVWPTSTDTQYF. In DNA, the CDR3 is TGTGCCAGCAGCGGCAACTCGGTGTGGCCGACTAGCACAGATACGCAGTATTTT. Using reference TRBV13 and TRBJ2-3 for the parts outside the CDR3, the full variable domain is AAGVIQSPRHLIKEKRETATLKCYPIPRHDTVYWYQQGPGQDPQFLISFYEKMQSDKGSIPDRFSAQQFSDYHSELNMSSLELGDSALYFCASSGNSVWPTSTDTQYFGPGTRLTVL.

The table lists this clone with a few counts. The gene calls are TRBV5-6 and TRBJ2-7, with D possibly TRBD2 on 6 matching bases. The germline gives CDR1 SGHDT, CDR2 YYEEEE. The CDR3 covers 16 residues. The V end lost 5 bases, the J end lost 3 bases, and 21 bases lay between the germline ends. CDR3 sequence: CASRVGGFGLIYEQYF. DNA of the CDR3: TGTGCCAGCAGGGTGGGGGGTTTTGGACTGATCTACGAGCAGTACTTC.

The chain combines TRBV6-1 with TRBJ2-7; 8 positions agree with TRBD2. J gave up 4 bases and V 6 bases, and 8 bases lay outside the gene matches. The CDR3 spans 14 residues. Looked up from germline, CDR1 is MNHNS and CDR2 is SASEGT. The CDR3 DNA follows: TGTGCCAGCAGGAAAGCGGGAGCATATTACGAGCAGTACTTC. Amino acids: CASRKAGAYYEQYF.

The chain has TRBV30 and TRBJ2-2, with 8 bases matching TRBD2. The germline CDR1 and CDR2 sequences are GTSNPN and SVGIG (reference sequence). J was trimmed by 6 bases and V by 6 bases; bases with no gene match: 6. This CDR3 comprises 13 residues. CDR3: CACTPGGPGELFF. The CDR3 region has the DNA TGTGCCTGTACCCCGGGGGGGCCCGGGGAGCTGTTTTTT.